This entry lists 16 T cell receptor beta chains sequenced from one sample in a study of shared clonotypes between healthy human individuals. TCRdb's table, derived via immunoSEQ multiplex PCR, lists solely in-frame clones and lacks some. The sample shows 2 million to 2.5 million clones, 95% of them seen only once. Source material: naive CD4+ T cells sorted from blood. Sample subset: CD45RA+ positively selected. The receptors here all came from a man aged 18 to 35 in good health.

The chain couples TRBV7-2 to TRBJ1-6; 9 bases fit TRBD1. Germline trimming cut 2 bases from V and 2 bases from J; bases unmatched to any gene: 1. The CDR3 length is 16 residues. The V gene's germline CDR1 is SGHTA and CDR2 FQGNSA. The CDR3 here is CASSLYRGPYNSPLHF. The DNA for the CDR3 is TGTGCCAGCAGCTTATACAGGGGGCCCTATAATTCACCCCTCCACTTT.

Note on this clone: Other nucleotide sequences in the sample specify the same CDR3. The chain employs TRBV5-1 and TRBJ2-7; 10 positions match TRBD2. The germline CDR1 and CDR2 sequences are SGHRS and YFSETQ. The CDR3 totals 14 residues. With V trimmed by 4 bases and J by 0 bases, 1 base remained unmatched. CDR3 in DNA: TGCGCCAGCAGCCTAGCGGGGGACTCCTACGAGCAGTACTTC. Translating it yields CASSLAGDSYEQYF.

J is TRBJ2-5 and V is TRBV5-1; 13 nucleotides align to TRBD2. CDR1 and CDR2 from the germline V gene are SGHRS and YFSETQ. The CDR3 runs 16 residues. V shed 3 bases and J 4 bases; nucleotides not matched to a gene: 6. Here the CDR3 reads CASSSGGLAGTETQYF. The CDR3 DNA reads TGCGCCAGCAGCTCGGGGGGACTAGCGGGGACAGAGACCCAGTACTTC.

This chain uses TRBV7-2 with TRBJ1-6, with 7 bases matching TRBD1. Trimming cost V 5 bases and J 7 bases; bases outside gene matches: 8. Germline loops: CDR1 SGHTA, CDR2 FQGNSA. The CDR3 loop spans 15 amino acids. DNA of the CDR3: TGTGCCAGCAGCACCGTACAGGGGTTGAATTCACCCCTCCACTTT. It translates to CASSTVQGLNSPLHF.

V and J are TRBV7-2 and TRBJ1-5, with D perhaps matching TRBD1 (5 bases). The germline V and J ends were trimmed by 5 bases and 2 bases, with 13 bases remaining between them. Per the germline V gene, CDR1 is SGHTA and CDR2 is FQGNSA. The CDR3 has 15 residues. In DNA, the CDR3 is TGTGCCAGCAGCGCAGGGTTTAGGGGCAATCAGCCCCAGCATTTT. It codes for CASSAGFRGNQPQHF.

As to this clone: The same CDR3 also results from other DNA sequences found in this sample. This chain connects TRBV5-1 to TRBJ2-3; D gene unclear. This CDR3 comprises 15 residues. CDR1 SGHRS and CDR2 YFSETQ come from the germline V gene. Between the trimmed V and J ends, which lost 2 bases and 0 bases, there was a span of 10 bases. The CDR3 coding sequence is TGCGCCAGCAGCTTATCCGGGTCTAGCACAGATACGCAGTATTTT. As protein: CASSLSGSSTDTQYF.

CDR3 protein: CASSFGLAQYF. The CDR3 coding sequence is TGTGCCAGCAGTTTCGGGTTGGCCCAGTACTTC. The chain is built from TRBV25-1 and TRBJ2-5; unclear D gene. Looked up from germline, CDR1 is MGHDK and CDR2 is SYGVNS. With 5 bases removed from V and 9 bases from J, the gap between germline ends came to 10 bases. The CDR3 has 11 amino acids.

In DNA, the CDR3 is TGCGCCAGCAGTCCGGGTCCAGCGGGGGTTGCAGATACGCAGTATTTT. Encoded protein: CASSPGPAGVADTQYF. The chain uses TRBV5-1 and TRBJ2-3, with 8 bases aligning to TRBD2. The germline V gene has CDR1 SGHRS and CDR2 YFSETQ. J gave up 4 bases and V 5 bases, and 12 bases lay outside the gene matches. CDR3 length: 16 amino acids.

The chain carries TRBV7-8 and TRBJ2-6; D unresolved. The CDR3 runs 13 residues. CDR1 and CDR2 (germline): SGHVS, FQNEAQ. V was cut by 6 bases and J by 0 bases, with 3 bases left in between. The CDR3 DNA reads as TGTGCCAGCAGGCCCTCTGGGGCCAACGTCCTGACTTTC. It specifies CASRPSGANVLTF.

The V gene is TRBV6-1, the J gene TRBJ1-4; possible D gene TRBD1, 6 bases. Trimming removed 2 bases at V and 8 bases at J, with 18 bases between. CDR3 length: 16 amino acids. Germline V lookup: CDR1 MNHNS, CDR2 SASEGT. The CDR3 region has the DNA TGTGCCAGCAGTGAAATTAGGGGGGCCGTGGCGGAAAAACTGTTTTTT. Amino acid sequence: CASSEIRGAVAEKLFF.

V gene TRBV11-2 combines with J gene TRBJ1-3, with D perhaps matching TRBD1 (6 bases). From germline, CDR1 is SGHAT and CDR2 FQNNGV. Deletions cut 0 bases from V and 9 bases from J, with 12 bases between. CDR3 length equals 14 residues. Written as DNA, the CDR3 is TGTGCCAGCAGCTTAGAGGGGGCTGGGACCACCATATATTTT. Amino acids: CASSLEGAGTTIYF.

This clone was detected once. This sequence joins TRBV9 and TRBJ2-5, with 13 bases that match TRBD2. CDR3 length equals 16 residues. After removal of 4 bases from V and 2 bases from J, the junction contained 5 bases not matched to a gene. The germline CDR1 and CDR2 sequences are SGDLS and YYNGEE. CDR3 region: CASSIGLAGVQETQYF. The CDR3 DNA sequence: TGTGCCAGCAGCATCGGACTAGCGGGGGTTCAAGAGACCCAGTACTTC.

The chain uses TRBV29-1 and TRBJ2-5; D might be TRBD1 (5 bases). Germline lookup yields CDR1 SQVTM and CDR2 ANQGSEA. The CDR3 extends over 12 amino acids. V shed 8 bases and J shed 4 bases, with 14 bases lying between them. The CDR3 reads CSYGHWGETQYF. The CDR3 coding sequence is TGCAGCTATGGACATTGGGGAGAGACCCAGTACTTC.

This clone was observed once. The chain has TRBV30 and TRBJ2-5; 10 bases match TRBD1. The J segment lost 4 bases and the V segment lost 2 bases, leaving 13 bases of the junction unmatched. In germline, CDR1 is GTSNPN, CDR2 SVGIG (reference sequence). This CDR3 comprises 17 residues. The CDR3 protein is CAWSPRGTGERRETQYF. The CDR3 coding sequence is TGTGCCTGGAGTCCCCGGGGGACAGGGGAGCGACGAGAGACCCAGTACTTC.

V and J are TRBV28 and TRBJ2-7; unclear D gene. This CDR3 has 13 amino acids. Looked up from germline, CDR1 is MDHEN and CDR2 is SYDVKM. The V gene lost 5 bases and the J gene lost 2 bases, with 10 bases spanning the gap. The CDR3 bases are TGTGCCAGCAGTCCCGGGTCTCCCTACGAGCAGTACTTC. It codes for CASSPGSPYEQYF.

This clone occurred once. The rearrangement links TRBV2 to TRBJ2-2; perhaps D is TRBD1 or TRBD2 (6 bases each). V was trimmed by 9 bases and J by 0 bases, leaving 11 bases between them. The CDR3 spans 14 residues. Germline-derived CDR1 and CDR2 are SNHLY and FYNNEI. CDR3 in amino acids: CASRGRPNTGELFF. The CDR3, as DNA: TGTGCCAGTAGGGGGAGGCCGAACACCGGGGAGCTGTTTTTT. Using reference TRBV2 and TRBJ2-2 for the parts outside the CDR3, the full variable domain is EPEVTQTPSHQVTQMGQEVILRCVPISNHLYFYWYRQILGQKVEFLVSFYNNEISEKSEIFDDQFSVERPDGSNFTLKIRSTKLEDSAMYFCASRGRPNTGELFFGEGSRLTVL.